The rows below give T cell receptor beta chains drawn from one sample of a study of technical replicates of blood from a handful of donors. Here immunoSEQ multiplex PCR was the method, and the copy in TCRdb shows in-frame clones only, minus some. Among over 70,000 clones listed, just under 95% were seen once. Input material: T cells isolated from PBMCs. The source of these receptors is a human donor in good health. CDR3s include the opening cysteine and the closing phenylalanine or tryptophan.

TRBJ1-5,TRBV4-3,CASSAGASNQPQHF
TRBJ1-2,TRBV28,CASSTGDLRHGYTF
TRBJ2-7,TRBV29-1,CSVTRSLTGGSYEQYF
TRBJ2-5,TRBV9,CASSPTGGTGTETQYF
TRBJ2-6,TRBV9,CASSVGQTGANVLTF
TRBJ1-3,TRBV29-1,CSVGPVDTIYF
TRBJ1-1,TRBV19,CASSGDRRGAFF
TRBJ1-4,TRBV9,CASSVTGGIGEKLFF
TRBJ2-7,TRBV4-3,CASSQLSDAEQYF
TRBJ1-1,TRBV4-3,CASSQATGDAEAFF
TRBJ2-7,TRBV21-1,CASSNKAGLRTCCKVVYEQYF
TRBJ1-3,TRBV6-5,CASRRDSSGNTIYF
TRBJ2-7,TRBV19,CASSTGGSNYEQYF
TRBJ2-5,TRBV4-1,CASSPTGTGQGETQYF
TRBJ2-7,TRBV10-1,CASSVSGLAYEQYF
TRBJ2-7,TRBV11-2,CASDRTSRQHEQYF
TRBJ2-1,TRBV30,CALVAENYNEQFF
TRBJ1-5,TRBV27,CASSIDSTHQPQHF
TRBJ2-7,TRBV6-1,CASRLGLAGEQYF
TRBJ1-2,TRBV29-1,CSAPGISNYGYTF